These 7 T cell receptor beta chains were sequenced from one sample in a study of coeliac disease. Clones were read by immunoSEQ multiplex PCR, and TCRdb kept only the in-frame ones, dropping some. This table holds some 3,300 clones, roughly half found once. Sequencing input: intraepithelial lymphocytes from the gut. The receptors shown here come from a woman in her seventies with celiac disease.

The chain employs TRBV15 and TRBJ2-5; TRBD1 matches 8 bases. The assigned J gene may be wrong: the sequence end matches TRBJ2-7 better. The germline V gene has CDR1 LNHNV and CDR2 YYDKDF (reference sequence). There are 14 residues in the CDR3. CDR3 sequence: CATSSRTGPYEQYF. For the CDR3, the DNA is TGTGCCACCAGCAGTCGGACAGGGCCCTACGAGCAGTACTTC.

The V call is TRBV7-9, the J call TRBJ2-7; a possible D gene is TRBD2 (7 bases). CDR1 SEHNR and CDR2 FQNEAQ come from the germline V gene (reference sequence). Deletions cut 3 bases from V and 6 bases from J, with 9 bases between. The length of the CDR3 is 12 residues. CDR3 sequence (DNA): TGTGCCAGCAGCTTGGGAGGGGGCGAGCAGTACTTC. Its protein is CASSLGGGEQYF.

The rearrangement links TRBV5-4 to TRBJ2-7; 14 bases line up with TRBD2. This CDR3 comprises 16 residues. V lost 4 bases and J lost 6; bases outside the gene matches: 9. In germline, CDR1 is SGHNT, CDR2 YYREEE (reference sequence). The CDR3 DNA reads TGTGCCAGCAGCCTAGGACTAGCGGGGGGTCCGGGCGAGCAGTACTTC. It is translated as CASSLGLAGGPGEQYF.

V is TRBV6-6 and J is TRBJ1-1, with D unclear. The CDR3 sequence is 15 residues long. Per the germline V gene, CDR1 is MNHNY and CDR2 is SVGAGI (reference sequence). V lost 0 bases and J lost 6, with 14 bases in between. CDR3 sequence reads: CASSYSLTSAPEAFF. The CDR3 coding sequence is TGTGCCAGCAGTTACTCCTTAACTAGTGCCCCTGAAGCTTTCTTT.

The chain uses TRBV7-9 and TRBJ2-7, with D uncertain. The CDR3 sequence is 16 residues long. The germline V gene has CDR1 SEHNR and CDR2 FQNEAQ (reference sequence). The V end was cut by 3 bases, the J end by 2 bases, with 17 bases between. The DNA of the CDR3 is TGTGCCAGCAGCTTCCTTGGCGGCAGCCCGACCTACGAGCAGTACTTC. This codes for CASSFLGGSPTYEQYF.

The chain uses TRBV7-9 and TRBJ1-2; 8 bases are shared with TRBD1. The ends lost 1 base at V and 4 bases at J; junction bases unmatched: 11. The CDR3 spans 17 residues. Germline V gene data show CDR1 as SEHNR and CDR2 as FQNEAQ (reference sequence). The CDR3 DNA reads as TGTGCCAGCAGCTTAGGAGAGGCAGGGGACAGGCGCTATGGCTACACCTTC. Protein sequence: CASSLGEAGDRRYGYTF.

This clone was seen a handful of times. V usage is TRBV5-6 and J usage is TRBJ2-7; D is uncertain. V lost 2 bases to trimming and J lost 3 bases, with 9 bases between them. The CDR3 runs to 13 residues. Germline CDR1 SGHDT, CDR2 YYEEEE. As DNA, the CDR3 is TGTGCCAGCAGCTTCGACAATAACTACGAGCAGTACTTC. Residues: CASSFDNNYEQYF.